This TCR beta chain was identified during a study of identical twins. Points from the study as a whole: For cord blood, abundant beta clonotypes had fewer insertions, unlike memory repertoires, which showed none. Twins showed weaker excess sharing in their beta out-of-frame sequences. Invariant MAIT and iNKT cells are populations that could partly confound zero-insertion analyses.

Addition of a universal primer site occurred through template switching, and cDNA carried unique molecular identifiers. In TCRdb, the 5' RACE reads were re-called with MiXCR into one record per CDR3 protein. The data show about 890,000 distinct CDR3 sequences, with around 12% seen just once and around 1.6% held by the top ten. This CDR3 contains 12 residues. V dropped 3 bases and J dropped 5 bases, with 7 bases sitting between them. A word on this clonotype: Its specificity is unknown.

These same data were also listed under a study on yellow fever vaccine responses in identical twins.

The origin of this receptor is a woman aged 18-29 years in good health. The chain joins TRBV12-3 or TRBV12-4 to TRBJ2-5; D gene unclear. Material: PBMCs. Here the CDR3 DNA reads TGTGCCAGCAGTTTCTTCGCGGAGACCCAGTACTTC. As protein: CASSFFAETQYF.